The 24 T cell receptor beta chains below all came from one sample that was sequenced in a study of control samples from healthy donors and cancer patients. TCRdb's copy holds only in-frame clones and misses some; the assay was immunoSEQ multiplex PCR. The table includes some 120,000 clones, around 93% detected once. The sample taken for sequencing was blood. The receptors stem from a man aged 18 to 29 in good health.

This chain links TRBV12-5 with TRBJ2-5; D is unclear. Trimming left V 4 bases short and J 4 bases short, with 7 bases between. Germline assignment: CDR1 LGHNT and CDR2 FRNRAP. CDR3 length: 12 residues. CDR3 protein: CASGWAVETQYF. The CDR3 DNA reads TGTGCTAGTGGTTGGGCAGTAGAGACCCAGTACTTC.

The chain recombines TRBV10-3 with TRBJ2-3, with D perhaps being TRBD1 or TRBD2 (5 bases each). This CDR3 spans 15 amino acids. CDR1 and CDR2 from the germline V gene are ENHRY and SYGVKD. V dropped 6 bases and J dropped 0 bases, with 13 bases sitting between them. The CDR3 is CAIRPRGISTDTQYF. The CDR3 coding sequence is TGTGCCATCAGACCCCGGGGCATTAGCACAGATACGCAGTATTTT.

The rearrangement uses TRBV19 and TRBJ1-5, with 8 bases lining up with TRBD1. This CDR3 has 15 residues. CDR1 LNHDA and CDR2 SQIVND come from the germline V gene (reference sequence). Trimming took 7 bases from V and 4 from J; bases not matched to a gene: 9. In DNA, the CDR3 is TGTGCCAGTACCTACCCCGACAGGGGTAATCAGCCCCAGCATTTT. This codes for CASTYPDRGNQPQHF. Full variable domain (outside the CDR3, taken from reference TRBV19 and TRBJ1-5): DGGITQSPKYLFRKEGQNVTLSCEQNLNHDAMYWYRQDPGQGLRLIYYSQIVNDFQKGDIAEGYSVSREKKESFPLTVTSAQKNPTAFYLCASTYPDRGNQPQHFGDGTRLSIL.

The J gene is TRBJ1-1, the V gene TRBV6-6; perhaps TRBD1 as D (5 bases). The V gene's germline CDR1 is MNHNY and CDR2 SVGAGI (reference sequence). This CDR3 spans 15 amino acids. Trimming stripped 2 bases from V and 1 base from J, with 11 bases between. The CDR3 loop is CASSYVKGQNTEAFF. Written as DNA, the CDR3 is TGTGCCAGCAGTTACGTGAAGGGGCAGAACACTGAAGCTTTCTTT.

The CDR3 bases are TGTGCCAGCAGTGAACGGCGGGACACTGAAGCTTTCTTT. It translates to CASSERRDTEAFF. The V call is TRBV6-1, the J call TRBJ1-1; D uncertain. Per the germline V gene, CDR1 is MNHNS and CDR2 is SASEGT. The length of the CDR3 is 13 residues. V dropped 2 bases and J dropped 3 bases, with 7 bases sitting between them.

The genes are TRBV4-1 and TRBJ1-2; D not resolved. The CDR3 runs 15 residues. V was cut by 0 bases and J by 1 base, with 9 bases left in between. Germline V gene data show CDR1 as MGHRA and CDR2 as YSYEKL. CDR3 region: CASSQDPRFNYGYTF. The DNA for the CDR3 is TGCGCCAGCAGCCAAGATCCGCGGTTTAACTATGGCTACACCTTC.

This clone has only a few counts. The rearrangement links TRBV7-3 to TRBJ1-2; D might be TRBD1 (6 bases). Trimming left V 3 bases short and J 4 bases short, with 18 bases between. The CDR3 contains 16 residues. The germline CDR1 and CDR2 sequences are SGHTA and FQGTGA. The CDR3 reads CASSFISQGQPYGYTF. Here the CDR3 DNA reads TGTGCCAGCAGCTTTATCTCGCAGGGACAACCCTATGGCTACACCTTC.

A note on this clone: The identical CDR3 is also encoded by other nucleotide sequences in the sample. This chain connects TRBV11-2 to TRBJ1-6; D possibly corresponds to TRBD1 (5 bases). CDR1 is SGHAT and CDR2 is FQNNGV in the germline V gene. The ends were cut back, 4 bases at V and 7 bases at J, with 8 bases in the middle. The length of the CDR3 is 13 residues. CDR3 sequence: CASSSRENSPLHF. CDR3 coding DNA: TGTGCCAGCAGCTCCAGGGAGAATTCACCCCTCCACTTT.

As DNA, the CDR3 is TGCGCCAGCAGGGGGACTAGTGGGGTTCCCACAGATACGCAGTATTTT. Its protein product is CASRGTSGVPTDTQYF. V usage is TRBV10-2 and J usage is TRBJ2-3; 8 bases line up with TRBD2. This CDR3 region has 16 residues. The germline CDR1 and CDR2 sequences are WSHSY and SAAADI. J was trimmed by 2 bases and V by 6 bases; bases with no gene match: 10.

On this clone: The same CDR3 is also encoded by other DNA sequences in this sample. J is TRBJ2-5 and V is TRBV27; D ambiguous. Deletions cut 6 bases from V and 1 base from J, with 3 bases between. The germline CDR1 and CDR2 sequences are MNHEY and SMNVEV (reference sequence). The CDR3 has 11 residues. The CDR3 region is CASRSQETQYF. The DNA of the CDR3 is TGTGCCAGCAGAAGCCAAGAGACCCAGTACTTC.

The rearrangement links TRBV2 to TRBJ2-2, with D perhaps TRBD1 (6 bases). The V gene's germline CDR1 is SNHLY and CDR2 FYNNEI. The CDR3 has 14 residues. V was clipped by 6 bases and J by 5 bases, with 13 bases between them. CDR3 sequence reads: CASRGLRGTGELFF. The CDR3 coding sequence is TGTGCCAGCAGGGGGCTGAGGGGGACCGGGGAGCTGTTTTTT.

The chain carries TRBV6-6 and TRBJ1-1, with unresolved D. V was clipped by 2 bases and J by 3 bases, with 10 bases between them. The CDR3 is 14 residues long. CDR1 is MNHNY, CDR2 SVGAGI, per germline (reference sequence). CDR3 residues: CASSYRGSDTEAFF. The CDR3 bases are TGTGCCAGCAGTTACCGAGGGTCCGACACTGAAGCTTTCTTT.

J is TRBJ2-1 and V is TRBV5-1; D not certain. Looked up from germline, CDR1 is SGHRS and CDR2 is YFSETQ. The V gene lost 4 bases and the J gene lost 6 bases, with 14 bases spanning the gap. CDR3 length equals 14 residues. CDR3 residues: CASSTAPQGNEQFF. CDR3 in DNA: TGCGCCAGCAGCACCGCCCCCCAAGGCAATGAGCAGTTCTTC.

This clone came up once. This chain joins TRBV7-8 and TRBJ1-1, with 10 nucleotides matching TRBD1. The CDR3 has 17 amino acids. V lost 6 bases and J lost 7; bases outside the gene matches: 17. CDR1 and CDR2 (germline): SGHVS, FQNEAQ. CDR3 protein: CASRGTGVSGFGGEAFF. CDR3 in DNA: TGTGCCAGCAGAGGGACAGGGGTCAGCGGGTTTGGTGGTGAAGCTTTCTTT.

The V call is TRBV5-1, the J call TRBJ1-2, with a weak D call TRBD1 (6 bases). In germline, CDR1 is SGHRS, CDR2 YFSETQ. Trimming removed 0 bases at V and 3 bases at J, with 9 bases between. The CDR3 contains 14 residues. This CDR3 reads CASSLEGVDYGYTF. The CDR3 DNA reads TGCGCCAGCAGCTTGGAGGGGGTCGACTATGGCTACACCTTC.

The chain employs TRBV4-1 and TRBJ2-7; a weak D match, TRBD2 (5 bases). In germline, CDR1 is MGHRA, CDR2 YSYEKL. This CDR3 spans 16 amino acids. V was clipped by 3 bases and J by 3 bases, with 18 bases between them. CDR3 DNA sequence: TGCGCCAGCAGCCAGAGTGGGCTAGCTTCTAGCTACGAGCAGTACTTC. As protein: CASSQSGLASSYEQYF.

The rearrangement joins TRBV5-1 to TRBJ2-1; 7 bases are a match to TRBD2. Germline CDR1 SGHRS, CDR2 YFSETQ. V shed 5 bases, J shed 2 bases, and the junction held 7 bases outside the gene matches. The CDR3 is 15 residues long. The CDR3 nucleotides read TGCGCCAGCAGTGTGGGGGAGGGGACCTACAATGAGCAGTTCTTC. It translates to CASSVGEGTYNEQFF.

CDR3 bases: TGTGCTAGTGGCCCGGGCGATTGTCCGTTTTTT. This codes for CASGPGDCPFF. The V call is TRBV12-5, the J call TRBJ1-4; D gene uncertain. This CDR3 contains 11 residues. Trimming stripped 6 bases from V and 16 bases from J, with 15 bases between. Germline-derived CDR1 and CDR2 are LGHNT and FRNRAP.

J is TRBJ1-2 and V is TRBV6-5, with a possible D match to TRBD1 (5 bases). Between the trimmed V and J ends, which lost 5 bases and 5 bases, there was a span of 15 bases. CDR3 length: 14 residues. Germline V lookup: CDR1 MNHEY, CDR2 SVGAGI. The CDR3 reads CASSTRGGAYGYTF. DNA for the CDR3: TGTGCCAGCAGTACCCGGGGAGGGGCATATGGCTACACCTTC.

The rearrangement links TRBV7-3 to TRBJ1-1; D ambiguous. The CDR3 has 13 amino acids. CDR1 is SGHTA and CDR2 is FQGTGA in the germline V gene. V was cut by 4 bases and J by 4 bases, with 10 bases left in between. Written as DNA, the CDR3 is TGTGCCAGCAGCTCCGTGGAGGGCACTGAAGCTTTCTTT. Its protein product is CASSSVEGTEAFF.

The V call is TRBV6-6, the J call TRBJ1-4, with D unclear. There are 16 residues in the CDR3. V lost 5 bases to trimming and J lost 0 bases, with 13 bases between them. The germline CDR1 and CDR2 sequences are MNHNY and SVGAGI (reference sequence). CDR3 in amino acids: CASSRAPAATNEKLFF. The CDR3 nucleotides read TGTGCCAGCAGTCGAGCCCCTGCCGCAACTAATGAAAAACTGTTTTTT.

J is TRBJ1-2 and V is TRBV5-1; D perhaps matches TRBD1 (6 bases). This CDR3 comprises 13 residues. Germline V gives CDR1 SGHRS, CDR2 YFSETQ. V dropped 4 bases and J dropped 5 bases, with 12 bases sitting between them. CDR3 loop: CASSGETGYGYTF. Written as DNA, the CDR3 is TGCGCCAGCAGCGGAGAGACAGGTTATGGCTACACCTTC.

The chain employs TRBV6-5 and TRBJ1-4, with a possible D match to TRBD1 (6 bases). Trimming took 5 bases from V and 8 from J, leaving 12 bases between them. The germline CDR1 and CDR2 sequences are MNHEY and SVGAGI. The CDR3 is made up of 13 amino acids. CDR3 nucleotide sequence: TGTGCCAGCAGTCGGACAGTTAGAGAAAAACTGTTTTTT. Protein sequence: CASSRTVREKLFF.

This chain uses TRBV27 with TRBJ1-4, with D unclear. The V end was cut by 6 bases, the J end by 5 bases, with 10 bases between. This CDR3 region has 13 residues. Germline lookup yields CDR1 MNHEY and CDR2 SMNVEV (reference sequence). The CDR3 reads CASRELGNEKLFF. The CDR3 DNA is TGTGCCAGCAGGGAACTGGGAAATGAAAAACTGTTTTTT.